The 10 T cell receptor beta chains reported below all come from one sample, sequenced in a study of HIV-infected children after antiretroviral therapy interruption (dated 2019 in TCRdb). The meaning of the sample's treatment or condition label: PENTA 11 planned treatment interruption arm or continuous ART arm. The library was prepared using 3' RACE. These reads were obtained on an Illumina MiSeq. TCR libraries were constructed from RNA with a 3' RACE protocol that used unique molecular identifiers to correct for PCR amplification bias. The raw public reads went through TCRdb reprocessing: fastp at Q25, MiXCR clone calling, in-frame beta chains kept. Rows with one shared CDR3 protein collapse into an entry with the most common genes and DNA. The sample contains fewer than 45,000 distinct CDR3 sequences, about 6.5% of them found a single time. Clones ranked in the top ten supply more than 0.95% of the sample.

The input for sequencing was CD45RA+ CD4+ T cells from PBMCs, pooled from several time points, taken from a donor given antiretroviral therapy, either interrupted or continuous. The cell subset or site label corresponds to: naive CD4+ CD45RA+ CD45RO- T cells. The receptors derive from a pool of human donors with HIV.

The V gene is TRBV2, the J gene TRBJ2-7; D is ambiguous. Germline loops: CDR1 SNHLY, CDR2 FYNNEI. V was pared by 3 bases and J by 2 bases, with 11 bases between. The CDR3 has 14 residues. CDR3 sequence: CASSELGTTYEQYF. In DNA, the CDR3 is TGTGCCAGCAGTGAGCTGGGAACCACCTACGAGCAGTACTTC.

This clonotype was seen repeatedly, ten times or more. CDR3 sequence: CASRRATRYEQYF. The CDR3 nucleotides are TGTGCCAGTAGAAGGGCGACCCGGTACGAGCAGTACTTC. The chain links TRBV19 to TRBJ2-7; no firm D call. The CDR3 loop spans 13 amino acids. V was clipped by 6 bases and J by 4 bases, with 13 bases between them. Germline loops: CDR1 LNHDA, CDR2 SQIVND (reference sequence).

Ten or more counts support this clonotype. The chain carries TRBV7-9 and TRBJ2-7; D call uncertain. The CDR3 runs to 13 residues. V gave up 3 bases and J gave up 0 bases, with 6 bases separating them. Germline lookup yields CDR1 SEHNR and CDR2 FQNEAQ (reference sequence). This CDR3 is CASSFRSSYEQYF. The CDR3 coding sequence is TGTGCCAGCAGCTTTAGGAGCTCCTACGAGCAGTACTTC.

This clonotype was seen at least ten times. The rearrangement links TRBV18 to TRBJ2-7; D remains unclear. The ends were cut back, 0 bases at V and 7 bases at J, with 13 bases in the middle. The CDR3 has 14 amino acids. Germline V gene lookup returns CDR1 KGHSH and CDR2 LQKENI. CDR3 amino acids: CASSPPLSSGEQYF. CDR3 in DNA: TGTGCCAGCTCACCACCTCTCTCAAGTGGTGAGCAGTACTTC.

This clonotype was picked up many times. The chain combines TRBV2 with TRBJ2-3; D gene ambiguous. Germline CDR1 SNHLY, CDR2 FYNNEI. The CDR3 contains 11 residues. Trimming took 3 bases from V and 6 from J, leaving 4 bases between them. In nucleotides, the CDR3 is TGTGCCAGCAGTGACCAGGATACGCAGTATTTT. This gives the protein CASSDQDTQYF.

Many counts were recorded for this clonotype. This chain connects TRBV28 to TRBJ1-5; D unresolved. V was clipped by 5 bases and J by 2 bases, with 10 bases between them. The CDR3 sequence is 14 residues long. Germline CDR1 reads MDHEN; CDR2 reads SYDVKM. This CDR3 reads CASSLLDGNQPQHF. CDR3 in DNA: TGTGCCAGCAGTCTATTGGACGGCAATCAGCCCCAGCATTTT.

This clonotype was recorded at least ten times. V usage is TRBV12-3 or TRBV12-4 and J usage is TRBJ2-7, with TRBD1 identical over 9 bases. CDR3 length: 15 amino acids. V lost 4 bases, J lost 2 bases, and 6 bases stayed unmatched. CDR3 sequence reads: CASSSTGTGPYEQYF. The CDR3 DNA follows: TGTGCCAGCAGTTCAACCGGGACAGGGCCCTACGAGCAGTACTTC.

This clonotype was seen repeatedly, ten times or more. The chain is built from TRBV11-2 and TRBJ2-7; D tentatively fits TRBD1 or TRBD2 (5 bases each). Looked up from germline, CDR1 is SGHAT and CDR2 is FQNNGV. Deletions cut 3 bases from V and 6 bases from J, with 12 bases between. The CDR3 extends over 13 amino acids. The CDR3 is CASSFQGVREQYF. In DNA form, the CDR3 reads TGTGCCAGCAGCTTTCAGGGAGTACGCGAGCAGTACTTC.

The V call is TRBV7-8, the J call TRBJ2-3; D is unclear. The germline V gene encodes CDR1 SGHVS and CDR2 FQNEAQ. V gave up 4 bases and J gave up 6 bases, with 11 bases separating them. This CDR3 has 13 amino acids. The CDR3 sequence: CASSSAGPDTQYF. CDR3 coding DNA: TGTGCCAGCAGCTCCGCCGGGCCCGATACGCAGTATTTT.

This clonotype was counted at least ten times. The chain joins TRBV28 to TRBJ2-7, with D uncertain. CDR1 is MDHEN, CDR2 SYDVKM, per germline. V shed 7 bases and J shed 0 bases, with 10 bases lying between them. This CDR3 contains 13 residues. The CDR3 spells CASTAGTSYEQYF. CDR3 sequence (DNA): TGTGCCAGCACAGCAGGAACCTCCTACGAGCAGTACTTC.